This T cell receptor (beta chain) was identified during a study of neurological immune-mediated disorders. Study outcomes and limitations: Levels of TCR clonal expansion peaked in HTLV-1-associated myelopathy and reached their lowest in multiple sclerosis, under those of healthy controls. Phylogenetically, 18 of 34 multiple sclerosis patients' repertoires fell into one related-CDR3 cluster, a possible signature.

The authors produced cDNA by 5'RACE using 10-nucleotide random UMIs. From the 5' RACE reads, TCRdb called clonotypes with MiXCR, one entry per CDR3 protein. The data contain around 65,000 distinct CDR3 sequences, roughly 4.9% of them singletons. The unsorted libraries were prepared from 2 million PBMCs (stored at -80 C). Germline V gene data show CDR1 as SGHVS and CDR2 as FQNEAQ. With V trimmed by 5 bases and J by 8 bases, 5 bases remained unmatched. This CDR3 has 14 amino acids. The table lists this clonotype with many counts. The target antigen is unknown. The specimen sequenced was PBMCs. The source of this sequence is a human donor with multiple sclerosis. The donor label of this sample is uncertain. This rearrangement joins TRBV7-8 to TRBJ2-4; 11 positions match TRBD1. This chain's CDR3 is CASSVRDRGDIQYF. Written as DNA, the CDR3 is TGTGCCAGCAGCGTCCGGGACAGGGGGGACATTCAGTACTTC.